These T cell receptor beta chains were read from a single sample in a study of identical twins. TCRdb re-called the 5' RACE reads with MiXCR, one entry per CDR3 protein. The sample records about 470,000 distinct CDR3 sequences, more than 20% being singletons. The same sample was also used in a study of T cells expressing NK-cell markers.

Source material: CD4+ T cells sorted from blood. The receptors stem from a woman aged 18-30 years in good health. Each CDR3 is given with its conserved first and last residue. A D gene is named only where the DNA matches it firmly. Expanded clones get a size class; other rows say once, few or many, or leave the size out.

CDR3 length | D gene | J gene | V gene | clone size | CDR3 DNA | CDR3 protein
13 | TRBD1 | TRBJ2-7 | TRBV20-1 | few | TGCAGTGCCCCATATAACAGGGGAAACGAGCAGTACTTC | CSAPYNRGNEQYF
13 | . | TRBJ2-3 | TRBV7-7 | few | TGTGCTAGCAGCTTAGAAGTCGCAGATACGCAGTATTTT | CASSLEVADTQYF
16 | . | TRBJ1-1 | TRBV7-6 | few | TGTGCCAGCAGCTTCAGTCCCCGAACGGGGGCGGCTGAAGCTTTCTTT | CASSFSPRTGAAEAFF
13 | TRBD1 | TRBJ2-3 | TRBV20-1 | few | TGCAGGTCCGGACAGGGTTCTCTTGATACGCAGTATTTT | CRSGQGSLDTQYF
13 | . | TRBJ2-7 | TRBV15 | few | TGTGCCACCAGCAGAGATTTTGGGTACGAGCAGTACTTC | CATSRDFGYEQYF
16 | . | TRBJ2-5 | TRBV7-6 | few | TGTGCCAGCAGCTTAGGTCGCGGACAAGGGAAAGAGACCCAGTACTTC | CASSLGRGQGKETQYF
14 | . | TRBJ2-2 | TRBV10-3 | . | TGTGCCATCAGTGCAGGTAGTAACACCGGGGAGCTGTTTTTT | CAISAGSNTGELFF
14 | TRBD1 | TRBJ2-7 | TRBV11-3 | once | TGTGCCAGCAGCCCCCCCGCAGGGGGTTACGAGCAGTACTTC | CASSPPAGGYEQYF
13 | . | TRBJ2-7 | TRBV3-1 | once | TGTGCCAGCAGCTGGGGGCCTTCGGGAGAGCAGTACTTC | CASSWGPSGEQYF
15 | . | TRBJ2-7 | TRBV5-8 | . | TGTGCCAGCGTGGGAGGTATAGACCGTTTACCCGAGCAGTACTTC | CASVGGIDRLPEQYF
17 | . | TRBJ2-3 | TRBV12-3/TRBV12-4 | few | TGTGCCAGCAGTTTGATCTCCCCCCACATTAGCACAGATACGCAGTATTTT | CASSLISPHISTDTQYF
15 | TRBD2 | TRBJ2-3 | TRBV4-3 | . | TGCGCCAGCAGCTTTCGACTAGCAGTAGGAGATACGCAGTATTTT | CASSFRLAVGDTQYF
12 | TRBD2 | TRBJ2-7 | TRBV14 | . | TGTGCCAGCAGCCAGGGGGGGTTCGAGCAGTACTTC | CASSQGGFEQYF
14 | . | TRBJ2-7 | TRBV12-3/TRBV12-4 | few | TGTGCCAGCAGTTTTCCAGGGCAAGCCTACGAGCAGTACTTC | CASSFPGQAYEQYF
12 | . | TRBJ2-3 | TRBV20-1 | few | TGCAGTGCCTTGTCTTCCGGAGGGACGCAGTATTTT | CSALSSGGTQYF
16 | TRBD2 | TRBJ2-3 | TRBV5-5 | . | TGTGCCAGCAGCTTGGGAAGCGGGAGTGATATAGATACGCAGTATTTT | CASSLGSGSDIDTQYF
16 | TRBD2 | TRBJ2-1 | TRBV5-5 | few | TGTGCCAGCAGCTTGGAGGGCGGGAGCACCTACAATGAGCAGTTCTTC | CASSLEGGSTYNEQFF
13 | . | TRBJ1-1 | TRBV6-2/TRBV6-3 | . | TGTGCTAGCAGGGACCAGGGAGGCACTGAAGCTTTCTTT | CASRDQGGTEAFF
11 | . | TRBJ2-1 | TRBV18 | . | TGTGCCAGCTCGGAACGGGGAGAGCAGTTCTTC | CASSERGEQFF
15 | . | TRBJ2-3 | TRBV10-2 | . | TGCGCCAGCAGTGAGTCGTTAGGACAGCTGGATACGCAGTATTTT | CASSESLGQLDTQYF
15 | TRBD2 | TRBJ2-1 | TRBV12-3/TRBV12-4 | . | TGTGCCAGCAGACCTAGCGGGAGAATATACAATGAGCAGTTCTTC | CASRPSGRIYNEQFF
16 | TRBD1 | TRBJ2-1 | TRBV2 | few | TGTGCCAGCAGTTGCTGGACAGGGAGAAATTGGGATGAGCAGTTCTTC | CASSCWTGRNWDEQFF
13 | . | TRBJ2-5 | TRBV20-1 | many | TGCAGTGCTCCCAGCCTCACCCAAGAGACCCAGTACTTC | CSAPSLTQETQYF